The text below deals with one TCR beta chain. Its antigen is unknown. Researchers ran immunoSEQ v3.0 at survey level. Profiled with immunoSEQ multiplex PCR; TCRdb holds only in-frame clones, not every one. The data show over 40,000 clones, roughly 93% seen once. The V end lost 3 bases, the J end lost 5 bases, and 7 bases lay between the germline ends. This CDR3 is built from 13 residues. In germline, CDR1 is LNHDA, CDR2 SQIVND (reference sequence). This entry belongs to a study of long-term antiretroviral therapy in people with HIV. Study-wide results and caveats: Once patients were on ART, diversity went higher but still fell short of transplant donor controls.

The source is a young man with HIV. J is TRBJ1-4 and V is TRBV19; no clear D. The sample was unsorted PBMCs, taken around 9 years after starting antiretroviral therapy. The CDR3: CASSIRKNEKLFF. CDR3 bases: TGTGCCAGTAGTATCAGAAAGAATGAAAAACTGTTTTTT.